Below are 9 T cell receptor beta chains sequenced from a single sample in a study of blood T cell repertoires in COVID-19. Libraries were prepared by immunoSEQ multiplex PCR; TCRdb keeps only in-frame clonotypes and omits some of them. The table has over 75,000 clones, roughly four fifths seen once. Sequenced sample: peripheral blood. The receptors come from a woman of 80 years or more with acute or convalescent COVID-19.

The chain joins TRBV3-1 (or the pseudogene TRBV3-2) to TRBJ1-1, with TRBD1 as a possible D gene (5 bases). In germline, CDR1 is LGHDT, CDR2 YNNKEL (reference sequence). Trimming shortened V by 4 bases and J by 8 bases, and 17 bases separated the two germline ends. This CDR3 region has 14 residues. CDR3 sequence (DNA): TGTGCCAGCAGCCGAAAGCGACAGCAGACCGAAGCTTTCTTT. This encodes CASSRKRQQTEAFF.

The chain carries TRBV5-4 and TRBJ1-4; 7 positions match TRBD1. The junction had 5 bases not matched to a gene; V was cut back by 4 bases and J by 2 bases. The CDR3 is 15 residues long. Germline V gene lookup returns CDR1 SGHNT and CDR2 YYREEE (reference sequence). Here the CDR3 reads CASSPGGLTNEKLFF. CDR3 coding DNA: TGTGCCAGCAGCCCAGGGGGACTGACTAATGAAAAACTGTTTTTT.

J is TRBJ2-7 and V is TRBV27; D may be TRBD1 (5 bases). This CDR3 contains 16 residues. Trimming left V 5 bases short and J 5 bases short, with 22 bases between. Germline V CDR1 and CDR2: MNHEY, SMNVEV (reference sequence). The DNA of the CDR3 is TGTGCCAGCAGTCCTCATAAGGGGCAGGGTTTCCACGAGCAGTACTTC. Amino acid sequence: CASSPHKGQGFHEQYF.

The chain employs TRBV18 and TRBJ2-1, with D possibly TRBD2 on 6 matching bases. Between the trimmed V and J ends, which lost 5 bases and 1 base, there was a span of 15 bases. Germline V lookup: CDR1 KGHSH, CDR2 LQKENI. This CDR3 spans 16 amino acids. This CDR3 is CASSTTSSFSYNEQFF. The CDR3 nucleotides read TGTGCCAGCTCAACTACTAGCTCCTTTTCCTACAATGAGCAGTTCTTC.

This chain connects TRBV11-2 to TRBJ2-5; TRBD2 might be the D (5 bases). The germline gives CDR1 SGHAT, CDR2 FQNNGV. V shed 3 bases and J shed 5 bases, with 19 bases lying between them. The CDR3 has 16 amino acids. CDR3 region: CASSFRSGGLGETQYF. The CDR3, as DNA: TGTGCCAGCAGCTTTAGATCGGGCGGGCTCGGGGAGACCCAGTACTTC. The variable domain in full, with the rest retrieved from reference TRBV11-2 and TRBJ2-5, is EAGVAQSPRYKIIEKRQSVAFWCNPISGHATLYWYQQILGQGPKLLIQFQNNGVVDDSQLPKDRFSAERLKGVDSTLKIQPAKLEDSAVYLCASSFRSGGLGETQYFGPGTRLLVL.

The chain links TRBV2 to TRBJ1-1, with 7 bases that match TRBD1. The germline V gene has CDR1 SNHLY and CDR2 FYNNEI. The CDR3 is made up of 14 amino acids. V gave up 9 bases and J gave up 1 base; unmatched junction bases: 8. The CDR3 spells CAREKGGSNTEAFF. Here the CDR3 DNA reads TGTGCCAGGGAAAAAGGGGGCTCGAACACTGAAGCTTTCTTT.

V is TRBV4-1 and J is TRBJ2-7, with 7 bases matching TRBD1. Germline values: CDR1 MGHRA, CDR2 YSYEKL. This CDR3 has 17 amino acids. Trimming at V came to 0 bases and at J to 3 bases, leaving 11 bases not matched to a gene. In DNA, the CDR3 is TGCGCCAGCAGCCAAGAGTTCAGTCGGGGACAGCTCTACGAGCAGTACTTC. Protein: CASSQEFSRGQLYEQYF.

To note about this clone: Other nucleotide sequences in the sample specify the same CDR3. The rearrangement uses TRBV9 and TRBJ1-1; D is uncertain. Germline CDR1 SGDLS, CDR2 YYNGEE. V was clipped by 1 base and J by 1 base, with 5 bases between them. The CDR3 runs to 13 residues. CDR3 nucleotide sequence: TGTGCCAGCAGCGTATACGGGAACACTGAAGCTTTCTTT. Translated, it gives CASSVYGNTEAFF.

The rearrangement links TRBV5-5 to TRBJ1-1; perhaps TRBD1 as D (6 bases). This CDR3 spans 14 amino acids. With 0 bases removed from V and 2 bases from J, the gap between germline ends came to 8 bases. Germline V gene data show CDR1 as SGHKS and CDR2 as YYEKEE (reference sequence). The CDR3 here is CASSLDGGNTEAFF. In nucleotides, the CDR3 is TGTGCCAGCAGCTTGGATGGGGGCAACACTGAAGCTTTCTTT.